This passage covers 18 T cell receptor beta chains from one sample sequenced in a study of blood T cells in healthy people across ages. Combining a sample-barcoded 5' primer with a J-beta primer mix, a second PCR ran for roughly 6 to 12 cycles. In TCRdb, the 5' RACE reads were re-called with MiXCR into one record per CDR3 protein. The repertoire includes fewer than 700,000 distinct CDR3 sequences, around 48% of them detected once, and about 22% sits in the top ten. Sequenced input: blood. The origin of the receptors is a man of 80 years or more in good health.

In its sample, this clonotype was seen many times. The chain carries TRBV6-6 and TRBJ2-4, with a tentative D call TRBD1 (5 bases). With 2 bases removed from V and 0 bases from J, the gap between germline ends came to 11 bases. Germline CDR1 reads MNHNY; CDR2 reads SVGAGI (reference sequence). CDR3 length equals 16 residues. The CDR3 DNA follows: TGTGCCAGCAGTTACGGCAGGGTTGTAGCCAAAAACATTCAGTACTTC. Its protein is CASSYGRVVAKNIQYF.

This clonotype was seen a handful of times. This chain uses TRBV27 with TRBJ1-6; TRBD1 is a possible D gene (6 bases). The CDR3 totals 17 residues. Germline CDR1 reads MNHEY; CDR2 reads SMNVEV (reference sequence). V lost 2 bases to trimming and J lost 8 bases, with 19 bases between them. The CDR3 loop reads CASSLGFDGQLDSPLHF. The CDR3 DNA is TGTGCCAGCAGTTTAGGGTTTGACGGACAGCTTGATTCACCCCTCCACTTT.

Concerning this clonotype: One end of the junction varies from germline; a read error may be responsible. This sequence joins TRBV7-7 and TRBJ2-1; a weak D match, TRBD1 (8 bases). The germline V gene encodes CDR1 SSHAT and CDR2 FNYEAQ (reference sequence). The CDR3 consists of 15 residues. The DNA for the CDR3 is TGTGCTAGCAGCTCGAACAGGGGGGGATACAATGAGCAGTTCTTC. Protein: CASSSNRGGYNEQFF.

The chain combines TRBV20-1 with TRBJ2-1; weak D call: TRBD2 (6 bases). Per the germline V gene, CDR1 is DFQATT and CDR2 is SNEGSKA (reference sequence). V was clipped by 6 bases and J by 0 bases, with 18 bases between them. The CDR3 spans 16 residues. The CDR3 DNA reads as TGCAGTGCCCCCAGGGAGCGGGCCATCTCCTACAATGAGCAGTTCTTC. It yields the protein CSAPRERAISYNEQFF.

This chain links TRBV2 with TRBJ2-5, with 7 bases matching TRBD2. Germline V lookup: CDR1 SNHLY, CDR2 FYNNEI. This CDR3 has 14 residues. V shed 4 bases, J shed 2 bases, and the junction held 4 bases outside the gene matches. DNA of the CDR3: TGTGCCAGCAGTGGCGTGCGGGGGCAAGAGACCCAGTACTTC. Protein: CASSGVRGQETQYF.

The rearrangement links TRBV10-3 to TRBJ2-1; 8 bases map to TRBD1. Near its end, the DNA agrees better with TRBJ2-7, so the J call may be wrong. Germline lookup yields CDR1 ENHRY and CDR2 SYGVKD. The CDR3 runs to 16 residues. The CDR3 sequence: CAISDPGQGNTNEQYF. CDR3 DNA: TGTGCCATCAGTGATCCTGGACAGGGTAATACGAATGAGCAGTACTTC.

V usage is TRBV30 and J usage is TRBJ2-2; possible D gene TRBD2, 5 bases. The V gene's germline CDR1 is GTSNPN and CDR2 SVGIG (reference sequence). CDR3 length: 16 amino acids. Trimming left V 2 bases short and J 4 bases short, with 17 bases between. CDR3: CAWSLSGYRGTGELFF. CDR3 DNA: TGTGCCTGGAGTTTATCGGGGTATCGGGGCACCGGGGAGCTGTTTTTT.

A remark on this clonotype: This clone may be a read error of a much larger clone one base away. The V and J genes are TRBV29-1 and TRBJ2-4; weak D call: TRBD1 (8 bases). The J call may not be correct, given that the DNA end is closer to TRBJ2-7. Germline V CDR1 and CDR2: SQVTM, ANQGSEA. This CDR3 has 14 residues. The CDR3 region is CGVRSTGEGYEQYF. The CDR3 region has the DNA TGCGGCGTTCGATCGACAGGGGAGGGCTACGAGCAGTACTTC.

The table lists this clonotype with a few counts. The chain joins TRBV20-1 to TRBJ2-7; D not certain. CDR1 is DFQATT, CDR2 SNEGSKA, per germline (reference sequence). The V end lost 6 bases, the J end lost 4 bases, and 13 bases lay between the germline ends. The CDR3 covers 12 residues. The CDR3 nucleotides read TGCAGTGCCCCGATGAGCGCGTACGAGCAGTACTTC. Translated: CSAPMSAYEQYF.

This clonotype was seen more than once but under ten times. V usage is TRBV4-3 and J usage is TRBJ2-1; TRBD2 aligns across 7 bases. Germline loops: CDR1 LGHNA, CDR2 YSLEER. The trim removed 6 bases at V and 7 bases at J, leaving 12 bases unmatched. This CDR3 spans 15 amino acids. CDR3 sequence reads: CASSLSGTRENEQFF. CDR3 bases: TGCGCCAGCAGTCTAAGCGGGACCCGGGAAAATGAGCAGTTCTTC.

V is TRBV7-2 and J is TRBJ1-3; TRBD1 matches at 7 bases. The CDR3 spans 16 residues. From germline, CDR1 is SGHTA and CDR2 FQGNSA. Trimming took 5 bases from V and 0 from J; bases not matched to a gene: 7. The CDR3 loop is CASSLPGQSSGNTIYF. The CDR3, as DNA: TGTGCCAGCAGCCTCCCGGGACAGAGCTCTGGAAACACCATATATTTT.

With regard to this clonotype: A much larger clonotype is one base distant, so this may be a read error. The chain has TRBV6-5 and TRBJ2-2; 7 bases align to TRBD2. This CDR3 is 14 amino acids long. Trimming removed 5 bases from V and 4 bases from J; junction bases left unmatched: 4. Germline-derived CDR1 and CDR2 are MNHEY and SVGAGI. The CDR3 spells CASSNGRGTGELFF. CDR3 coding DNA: TGTGCCAGCAGTAATGGGAGGGGCACCGGGGAGCTGTTTTTT.

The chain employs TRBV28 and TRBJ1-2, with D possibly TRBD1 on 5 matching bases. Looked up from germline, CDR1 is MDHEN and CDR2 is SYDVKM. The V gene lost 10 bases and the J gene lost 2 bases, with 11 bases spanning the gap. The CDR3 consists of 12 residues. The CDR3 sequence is CAIDDSNYGYTF. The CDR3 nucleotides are TGTGCCATTGATGACAGCAACTATGGCTACACCTTC.

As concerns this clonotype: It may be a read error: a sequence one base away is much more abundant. The CDR3 region is CASSYQGRSGHNEQYF. CDR3 bases: TGTGCCAGCAGTTACCAAGGTCGTAGCGGCCACAATGAGCAGTACTTC. The V gene is TRBV6-6, the J gene TRBJ2-7, with D tentatively TRBD2 (6 bases). The V gene's germline CDR1 is MNHNY and CDR2 SVGAGI (reference sequence). CDR3 length: 16 amino acids. The V and J ends lost 2 bases and 7 bases respectively, with 21 bases between them.

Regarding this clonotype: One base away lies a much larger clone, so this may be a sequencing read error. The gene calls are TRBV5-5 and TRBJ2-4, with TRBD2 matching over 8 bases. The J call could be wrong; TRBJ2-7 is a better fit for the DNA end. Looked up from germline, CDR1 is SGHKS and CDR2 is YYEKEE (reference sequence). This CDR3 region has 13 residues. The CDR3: CASSVSGGYEQYF. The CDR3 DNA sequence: TGTGCCAGCAGCGTGAGCGGGGGCTACGAGCAGTACTTC.

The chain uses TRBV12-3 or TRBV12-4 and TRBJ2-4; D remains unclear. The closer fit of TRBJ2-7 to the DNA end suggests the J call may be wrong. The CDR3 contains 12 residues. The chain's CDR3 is CASGETHDEQYF. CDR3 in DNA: TGTGCCAGCGGCGAGACACATGACGAGCAGTACTTC.

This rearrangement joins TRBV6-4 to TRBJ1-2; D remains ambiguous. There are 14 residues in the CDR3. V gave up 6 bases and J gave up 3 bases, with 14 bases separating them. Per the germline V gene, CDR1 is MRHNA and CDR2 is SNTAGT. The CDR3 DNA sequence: TGTGCCAGCAGATCGACACTTAACGACTATGGCTACACCTTC. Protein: CASRSTLNDYGYTF.

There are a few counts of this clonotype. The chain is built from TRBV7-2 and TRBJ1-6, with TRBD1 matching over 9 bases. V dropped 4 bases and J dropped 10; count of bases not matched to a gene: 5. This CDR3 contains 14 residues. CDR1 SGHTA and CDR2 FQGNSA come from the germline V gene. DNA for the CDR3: TGTGCCAGCAGCTCAAGACAGGGGGACTCACCCCTCCACTTT. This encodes CASSSRQGDSPLHF.